The 19 T cell receptor beta chains below come from one sample, sequenced in a study of control samples from healthy donors and cancer patients. The assay was immunoSEQ multiplex PCR, and TCRdb's table has in-frame clones only and misses some. There are 250,000 to 300,000 clones in the sample; about 80% occur only once, and about 14% lies in the top ten. The sample taken for sequencing was PBMCs. The receptors shown here come from a woman between 55 and 75 years old with lung cancer.

V usage is TRBV3-1 (or the pseudogene TRBV3-2) and J usage is TRBJ1-1, with D hard to call. CDR3 length equals 13 residues. Germline assignment: CDR1 LGHDT and CDR2 YNNKEL (reference sequence). V was shortened by 2 bases and J by 6 bases, with 10 bases between the two germline ends. The CDR3 protein is CASSQRGSAEAFF. In DNA form, the CDR3 reads TGTGCCAGCAGCCAAAGAGGATCCGCTGAAGCTTTCTTT.

V is TRBV6-6 and J is TRBJ2-3, with D possibly being TRBD1 (6 bases). V lost 9 bases and J 2 bases, leaving 15 bases between the germline ends. In germline, CDR1 is MNHNY, CDR2 SVGAGI (reference sequence). The CDR3 is 14 amino acids. The CDR3 nucleotides read TGTGCCAGTAGCCCCACAGGGTACACAGATACGCAGTATTTT. Translation: CASSPTGYTDTQYF.

The V call is TRBV2, the J call TRBJ1-2; no firm D call. CDR1 SNHLY and CDR2 FYNNEI come from the germline V gene. This CDR3 is 13 amino acids long. The V end lost 4 bases, the J end lost 6 bases, and 12 bases lay between the germline ends. The DNA of the CDR3 is TGTGCCAGCAGTGGTGACATAGGTCATGGCTACACCTTC. Its protein product is CASSGDIGHGYTF.

This chain joins TRBV7-2 and TRBJ1-2, with D tentatively TRBD1 (5 bases). The germline V and J ends were trimmed by 5 bases and 8 bases, with 18 bases remaining between them. Germline V gene lookup returns CDR1 SGHTA and CDR2 FQGNSA. The CDR3 length is 14 residues. CDR3 nucleotide sequence: TGTGCCAGCAGCCCCTACTTCCAGGGTGGGGGCTACACCTTC. Amino acid sequence: CASSPYFQGGGYTF.

Notes on this clone: The same CDR3 can be traced to other DNA sequences in this sample. The chain has TRBV4-1 and TRBJ2-7; D gene ambiguous. Germline V gene data show CDR1 as MGHRA and CDR2 as YSYEKL. The V end lost 1 base, the J end lost 3 bases, and 7 bases lay between the germline ends. The CDR3 spans 13 residues. DNA for the CDR3: TGCGCCAGCAGCCAAGGGTCGAGCTACGAGCAGTACTTC. It translates to CASSQGSSYEQYF.

The rearrangement uses TRBV11-2 and TRBJ1-1; D call uncertain. V shed 5 bases and J shed 1 base, with 5 bases lying between them. The CDR3 spans 12 residues. Germline values: CDR1 SGHAT, CDR2 FQNNGV. CDR3 loop: CASSPSNTEAFF. The CDR3, as DNA: TGTGCCAGCAGCCCTTCGAACACTGAAGCTTTCTTT.

V and J are TRBV24-1 and TRBJ2-1, with 8 positions matching TRBD1. Germline V gene data show CDR1 as KGHDR and CDR2 as SFDVKD. Unmatched junction bases numbered 8, after V lost 4 bases and J lost 7 bases. This CDR3 is 15 amino acids long. Written as DNA, the CDR3 is TGTGCCACCAGTGAACCGGGACAGGAGATTAATGAGCAGTTCTTC. It codes for CATSEPGQEINEQFF.

This clone was detected a few times. The chain links TRBV19 to TRBJ1-5, with unresolved D. Trimming pared 7 bases from V and 1 base from J, leaving 14 bases between. This CDR3 contains 15 residues. CDR1 is LNHDA and CDR2 is SQIVND in the germline V gene (reference sequence). CDR3: CASNLSGRSNQPQHF. CDR3 in DNA: TGTGCCAGTAATCTGTCTGGGAGGAGCAATCAGCCCCAGCATTTT.

V usage is TRBV5-6 and J usage is TRBJ2-7; D might be TRBD1 (6 bases). Trimming removed 0 bases at V and 3 bases at J, with 13 bases between. The CDR3 length is 15 residues. Germline V gene lookup returns CDR1 SGHDT and CDR2 YYEEEE. Written as DNA, the CDR3 is TGTGCCAGCAGCTTGGGCACCACACAGGGCTACGAGCAGTACTTC. Protein: CASSLGTTQGYEQYF.

This clone showed up just once. This chain connects TRBV5-1 to TRBJ1-2, with TRBD1 identical over 8 bases. V trimming: 4 bases; J trimming: 8 bases; junction bases outside the gene matches: 10. Germline CDR1 reads SGHRS; CDR2 reads YFSETQ. The CDR3 runs to 14 residues. CDR3 amino acids: CASSIQGAVDGYTF. For the CDR3, the DNA is TGCGCCAGCAGCATTCAGGGGGCGGTTGACGGCTACACCTTC.

The V gene is TRBV3-1 (or the pseudogene TRBV3-2), the J gene TRBJ2-3; 8 bases align to TRBD2. CDR3 length: 15 residues. Per germline, CDR1 LGHDT and CDR2 YNNKEL (reference sequence). With V trimmed by 3 bases and J by 4 bases, 6 bases remained unmatched. The CDR3, as DNA: TGTGCCAGCAGCCAGGGAGTAGCGGGATCAGATACGCAGTATTTT. Translation gives CASSQGVAGSDTQYF.

This chain connects TRBV5-4 to TRBJ1-1; TRBD1 matches at 8 bases. The germline CDR1 and CDR2 sequences are SGHNT and YYREEE (reference sequence). CDR3 length equals 14 residues. Trimming at V came to 3 bases and at J to 5 bases, leaving 6 bases not matched to a gene. The CDR3 sequence is CASSSQGARTEAFF. The CDR3, as DNA: TGTGCCAGCAGCTCGCAGGGGGCGCGGACTGAAGCTTTCTTT.

With regard to this clone: The identical CDR3 is also encoded by other nucleotide sequences in the sample. The gene calls are TRBV5-1 and TRBJ2-7; unclear D gene. This CDR3 is built from 13 residues. V lost 1 base, J lost 0 bases, and 5 bases lay in between. Germline V gene sequence: CDR1 SGHRS, CDR2 YFSETQ. The CDR3 DNA is TGCGCCAGCAGCTTGACCGGCTCCTACGAGCAGTACTTC. Translating it yields CASSLTGSYEQYF.

The CDR3 DNA sequence: TGTGCCACCAGCAGAGATAATACGGGGCAAGAGACCCAGTACTTC. This codes for CATSRDNTGQETQYF. This rearrangement joins TRBV15 to TRBJ2-5; D is possibly TRBD2 (5 bases). Deletions cut 0 bases from V and 2 bases from J, with 10 bases between. CDR1 is LNHNV, CDR2 YYDKDF, per germline (reference sequence). This CDR3 has 15 amino acids.

This clone was detected once. The chain carries TRBV18 and TRBJ2-2, with 7 bases aligning to TRBD1. V gave up 2 bases and J gave up 3 bases; unmatched junction bases: 3. The germline V gene has CDR1 KGHSH and CDR2 LQKENI. The CDR3 covers 15 residues. The CDR3 nucleotides are TGTGCCAGCTCACCAGGGGGACAGCACACCGGGGAGCTGTTTTTT. This sequence encodes CASSPGGQHTGELFF.

V usage is TRBV5-4 and J usage is TRBJ2-1; 7 bases match TRBD1. Germline lookup yields CDR1 SGHNT and CDR2 YYREEE (reference sequence). The CDR3 extends over 12 amino acids. Trimming at V came to 2 bases and at J to 9 bases, leaving 2 bases not matched to a gene. CDR3 sequence (DNA): TGTGCCAGCAGCTTACAGGGGACTGAGCAGTTCTTC. Encoded protein: CASSLQGTEQFF.

This chain joins TRBV6-6 and TRBJ1-1; 7 bases are a match to TRBD1. CDR3 length equals 16 residues. Germline values: CDR1 MNHNY, CDR2 SVGAGI (reference sequence). V lost 7 bases to trimming and J lost 0 bases; unmatched junction nucleotides: 11. DNA for the CDR3: TGTGCCAGCAATCACCGCCGGACAGGTATGAACACTGAAGCTTTCTTT. It is translated as CASNHRRTGMNTEAFF.

This clone occurred once. CDR3 nucleotide sequence: TGTGCCAGCAGCACCCACTACGAGCAGTACTTC. Amino acids: CASSTHYEQYF. The chain carries TRBV3-1 (or the pseudogene TRBV3-2) and TRBJ2-7; D is unresolved. Germline V gene sequence: CDR1 LGHDT, CDR2 YNNKEL (reference sequence). CDR3 size: 11 residues. The ends were cut back, 5 bases at V and 3 bases at J, with 5 bases in the middle.

V gene TRBV24-1 combines with J gene TRBJ2-2; a weak D match, TRBD1 (5 bases). Trimming took off 7 bases at V and 5 bases at J, with 16 bases between the two ends. CDR3 size: 15 residues. Looked up from germline, CDR1 is KGHDR and CDR2 is SFDVKD. The CDR3 DNA sequence: TGTGCCACCAGCGACCCCAAGGGGCTTACCGGGGAGCTGTTTTTT. It encodes CATSDPKGLTGELFF.